These 7 T cell receptor beta chains share one sample of origin, sequenced in a study of T-cell memory formation after mild COVID-19. TCRdb reanalysed the 5' RACE reads using MiXCR and keeps one entry per CDR3 protein. This table has 500,000 to 600,000 distinct CDR3 sequences, approximately 19% appearing once. Source material: PBMCs or a T cell subset sorted from them (not recorded which). The receptors come from an adult woman who had mild COVID-19 (a few samples of this study predate the infection). Cell type and time point are not known.

Here the CDR3 reads CASSQDPPTGAETQYF. CDR3 nucleotides: TGCGCCAGCAGCCAAGATCCCCCCACAGGGGCCGAGACCCAGTACTTC. The V gene is TRBV4-3, the J gene TRBJ2-5, with 7 bases identical to TRBD1. This CDR3 is built from 16 residues. Trimming at V came to 0 bases and at J to 5 bases, leaving 9 bases not matched to a gene. Germline-derived CDR1 and CDR2 are LGHNA and YSLEER.

The chain combines TRBV4-1 with TRBJ2-7; 7 bases are a match to TRBD2. V was clipped by 1 base and J by 3 bases; unmatched bases: 6. This CDR3 contains 15 residues. Per the germline V gene, CDR1 is MGHRA and CDR2 is YSYEKL. CDR3 nucleotides: TGCGCCAGCAGCCAAGTAGAAGCGGGATACTACGAGCAGTACTTC. This translates into CASSQVEAGYYEQYF.

The chain is built from TRBV14 and TRBJ2-3; no definite D call. The CDR3 has 16 amino acids. The germline V gene has CDR1 SGHDN and CDR2 FVKESK. V lost 4 bases and J lost 2, with 16 bases in between. The CDR3 loop reads CASSPRLGIFTDTQYF. The DNA for the CDR3 is TGTGCCAGCAGCCCCCGGTTAGGGATTTTCACAGATACGCAGTATTTT.

This clonotype appeared many times. The chain has TRBV5-1 and TRBJ2-1, with TRBD1 as a possible D gene (6 bases). V gave up 1 base and J gave up 1 base, with 15 bases separating them. This CDR3 comprises 17 residues. Looked up from germline, CDR1 is SGHRS and CDR2 is YFSETQ. The CDR3 bases are TGCGCCAGCAGCTTGACTACAGGGAAAGTGTCCTACAATGAGCAGTTCTTC. The encoded protein is CASSLTTGKVSYNEQFF. The whole variable domain, filled in from reference TRBV5-1 and TRBJ2-1, reads KAGVTQTPRYLIKTRGQQVTLSCSPISGHRSVSWYQQTPGQGLQFLFEYFSETQRNKGNFPGRFSGRQFSNSRSEMNVSTLELGDSALYLCASSLTTGKVSYNEQFFGPGTRLTVL.

The chain employs TRBV5-1 and TRBJ2-2; D gene ambiguous. V gave up 6 bases and J gave up 1 base, with 7 bases separating them. Germline V gene data show CDR1 as SGHRS and CDR2 as YFSETQ. The CDR3 extends over 13 amino acids. This chain's CDR3 is CASKPENTGELFF. CDR3 nucleotide sequence: TGCGCCAGCAAGCCAGAGAACACCGGGGAGCTGTTTTTT.

This clonotype was detected many times. The gene calls are TRBV19 and TRBJ2-3; no reliable D call. The CDR3 totals 14 residues. Germline CDR1 and CDR2: LNHDA and SQIVND (reference sequence). The V and J ends lost 8 bases and 0 bases respectively, with 12 bases between them. Written as DNA, the CDR3 is TGTGCCAGTTCGTGGGTGGGGAGCACAGATACGCAGTATTTT. This codes for CASSWVGSTDTQYF.

There are a few counts of this clonotype. The chain has TRBV19 and TRBJ2-2; no reliable D call. Germline V lookup: CDR1 LNHDA, CDR2 SQIVND (reference sequence). The length of the CDR3 is 15 residues. The ends were cut back, 7 bases at V and 1 base at J, with 13 bases in the middle. The CDR3 DNA reads TGTGCCAGTATCCCAGGACCCTTGAACACCGGGGAGCTGTTTTTT. Translation: CASIPGPLNTGELFF.